This TCR beta chain was documented in a study of shared clonotypes between healthy human individuals (dated by TCRdb to the early 2020s). The study in broad terms: A couple of women and a few men aged 18 to 49 years were included in the cohort. Leukapheresis yielded between about 0.94 and 9.5 billion PBMCs per donor. Blood TCR repertoires of five healthy adults were deeply sequenced to estimate repertoire size and the extent of clonotype sharing between individuals. Libraries were prepared and TCR repertoires were sequenced by different laboratories using diverse techniques, in order to increase sequencing depth and limit assay-specific biases. Results the study describes overall, beyond this receptor: Sampling was restricted to blood, and TCR repertoires in tissue are likely to differ from TCR repertoires in blood. Pairwise subsampling led to the expectation that sequencing depth would affect the degree of clonotype sharing among donors. Because the study included a small number of donors, the genetic and exposure-history diversity represented was limited.

Healthy HIV-negative adults with no recently reported acute infections or vaccinations were included as donors. Only Caucasian adults living in Nashville, Tennessee, USA were represented among the donors. For unsorted samples, tens of millions of PBMCs were counted, and genomic DNA was extracted using the QIAamp DNA Blood Mini kit. Blood was obtained by leukapheresis, after which PBMCs were separated by Ficoll-Histopaque density gradient centrifugation and cryopreserved in liquid nitrogen vapor phase. Using the deep immunoSEQ assay, multiplex PCR amplified TCR CDR3 regions from genomic DNA. Extracted genomic DNA from each cell subset was distributed evenly across all wells of several immunoSEQ 96-well plates, and each plate was treated as a replicate. For unsorted PBMC, each replicate PCR was loaded with 300 ng genomic DNA, equivalent to 25,000 to 35,000 T cell genomes. Ten immunoSEQ deep assay plates were used to sequence the unsorted PBMC genomic DNA. The purified libraries were quantified using a Qubit 3.0 fluorometer, sized with a Bioanalyzer 2100, and then quantified again using the KAPA Library Quantification kit. Every immunoSEQ 96-well plate was sequenced on a separate single-read 150-cycle Illumina NextSeq 550 flow cell. Per the original workflow: Because only junctional sequences without quality scores were contained in the immunoSEQ output, filtering matching that applied to full-length reads could not be performed. Sequences were annotated with PyIR, a Python wrapper for IgBLAST v1.9, and V/J genes and CDR3 were assigned using IMGT germline references. Any read was removed if the V/J assignment was weak (E-value above 1e-6), the CDR3 was missing, or the read contained stop codons, out-of-frame junctions, or ambiguous translated residues. V3J clonotypes were defined as sequences sharing the same inferred V gene, J gene, and CDR3 amino acid sequence. To compute the percentage overlap between repertoires, the number of shared unique clonotypes was divided by the size of the smaller repertoire. Repertoire richness was assessed with RTK rarefaction, the Chao1 estimator, and Recon v2.1 estimates of unobserved clonotypes. The immuneACCESS repertoire file appears here via TCRdb, limited to in-frame rearrangements. These files lack a portion of the clones; in checked studies, under half of the deficit traces to unresolved V genes, and the cause of the others is not known. That table furnishes V, J and clone size, whereas the DNA furnished D and trimming. Recorded for this sample are about 490,000 clones; 79% of them occurred a single time. In total, the top ten clones hold roughly 12% of the sample.

Remarks on this clone: Its recognized antigen is unknown. The sample holds no much larger clone one base away, and base qualities are not on file.

In the germline V gene, CDR1 corresponds to SGHVS and CDR2 to FNYEAQ. From its cysteine to its phenylalanine, the CDR3 spans 15 amino acids. Here the CDR3 DNA is all that survives: 45 bases in frame from base 1. Germline trimming amounts to 1 base on V and 2 bases on J, with 4 as the count of junction bases outside the gene matches. The TCR sequence derives from a middle-aged woman in good health. Some clones in this sample may be carry-over from other donors' samples. The chain couples TRBV7-6 to TRBJ2-5, and TRBD1 aligns with 7 junction nucleotides. Sequencing input: PBMCs. CDR3 protein: CASSLVPRGQETQYF. The DNA sequence is given as TGTGCCAGCAGCTTAGTTCCCAGGGGGCAAGAGACCCAGTACTTC.